This passage covers 25 T cell receptor beta chains from one sample sequenced in a study of neurological immune-mediated disorders. MiXCR, applied by TCRdb to the 5' RACE reads, yields one record per CDR3 protein. The sample gives around 26,000 distinct CDR3 sequences, under 7% of which show up once; roughly 9% is in the top ten. Specimen: PBMCs. The receptors were sampled from a woman between 50 and 59 years old in good health.

In its sample, this clonotype was seen many times. The genes are TRBV20-1 and TRBJ2-5; D not certain. The CDR3 runs 15 residues. Germline lookup yields CDR1 DFQATT and CDR2 SNEGSKA (reference sequence). The germline V and J ends were trimmed by 3 bases and 5 bases, with 19 bases remaining between them. In nucleotides, the CDR3 is TGCAGTGCTAGGGCCCGGGCCCCAGTTCGCGAGACCCAGTACTTC. This sequence encodes CSARARAPVRETQYF.

This clonotype is termed medium-sized. The J gene is TRBJ2-5, the V gene TRBV5-1; D possibly corresponds to TRBD1 (6 bases). With 4 bases removed from V and 4 bases from J, the gap between germline ends came to 11 bases. Germline lookup yields CDR1 SGHRS and CDR2 YFSETQ. The CDR3 consists of 13 residues. CDR3 in amino acids: CASSPGARETQYF. CDR3 bases: TGCGCCAGCAGCCCAGGGGCGCGAGAGACCCAGTACTTC.

This clonotype was recorded many times. The V gene is TRBV29-1, the J gene TRBJ2-4, with 7 positions matching TRBD1. The V gene's germline CDR1 is SQVTM and CDR2 ANQGSEA. The V and J ends lost 6 bases and 3 bases, in that order; junction bases with no gene match: 8. The CDR3 consists of 14 residues. As DNA, the CDR3 is TGCAGCGTAATGACAGGGCTGGGCAAAAACATTCAGTACTTC. It yields the protein CSVMTGLGKNIQYF.

This clonotype was observed at least ten times. V is TRBV10-3 and J is TRBJ1-6, with D maybe TRBD1 (5 bases). CDR3 size: 14 residues. Germline V gene sequence: CDR1 ENHRY, CDR2 SYGVKD. Deletions cut 2 bases from V and 9 bases from J, with 11 bases between. In DNA, the CDR3 is TGTGCCATCAGTGAGGTTAGGGGTGGTTCACCCCTCCACTTT. Amino acids: CAISEVRGGSPLHF.

In this sample, this clonotype turned up many times. The chain uses TRBV7-2 and TRBJ2-7; D uncertain. CDR3 length: 12 residues. The germline CDR1 and CDR2 sequences are SGHTA and FQGNSA. V was trimmed by 5 bases and J by 3 bases, leaving 8 bases between them. For the CDR3, the DNA is TGTGCCAGCAGCCCATCGGGCTACGAGCAGTACTTC. The encoded protein is CASSPSGYEQYF.

There are many counts of this clonotype. The V and J genes are TRBV6-5 and TRBJ2-2, with D possibly being TRBD2 (6 bases). The CDR3 covers 12 residues. Deletions cut 9 bases from V and 7 bases from J, with 12 bases between. The V gene's germline CDR1 is MNHEY and CDR2 SVGAGI. CDR3 bases: TGTGCCAGTCGTACGGGGGTCGGGGAGCTGTTTTTT. It encodes CASRTGVGELFF.

In this sample, this clonotype turned up many times. The chain couples TRBV20-1 to TRBJ1-3, with a possible D match to TRBD1 (6 bases). The germline gives CDR1 DFQATT, CDR2 SNEGSKA (reference sequence). This CDR3 spans 14 amino acids. Trimming removed 3 bases from V and 2 bases from J, with 11 bases in between. This CDR3 is CSASRGGTGNTIYF. CDR3 bases: TGCAGTGCTAGTAGGGGGGGAACTGGAAACACCATATATTTT.

This clonotype appeared many times. The chain couples TRBV10-2 to TRBJ1-6, with TRBD1 as a possible D gene (5 bases). The CDR3 has 12 residues. Germline values: CDR1 WSHSY, CDR2 SAAADI. Between the trimmed V and J ends, which lost 10 bases and 8 bases, there was a span of 12 bases. The CDR3 is CATTQGDSPLHF. The DNA for the CDR3 is TGCGCCACCACCCAAGGGGATTCACCCCTCCACTTT.

By share, this clonotype ranks as medium-sized. CDR3 region: CASSLEGLAIDEQFF. In DNA form, the CDR3 reads TGTGCCAGCAGCTTGGAGGGACTAGCGATCGATGAGCAGTTCTTC. V gene TRBV5-5 combines with J gene TRBJ2-1; the match to TRBD2 covers 10 bases. V shed 0 bases and J 8 bases; nucleotides not matched to a gene: 5. CDR3 length equals 15 residues. The germline CDR1 and CDR2 sequences are SGHKS and YYEKEE (reference sequence).

This clonotype was counted at least ten times. The chain has TRBV24-1 and TRBJ2-1; 14 bases fit TRBD2. V shed 3 bases, J shed 8 bases, and the junction held 8 bases outside the gene matches. CDR1 is KGHDR, CDR2 SFDVKD, per germline. The CDR3 is 17 residues long. This CDR3 reads CATSDPGLAGGYDEQFF. CDR3 coding DNA: TGTGCCACCAGTGATCCAGGACTAGCGGGGGGTTACGATGAGCAGTTCTTC.

The chain links TRBV5-1 to TRBJ2-3, with D tentatively TRBD2 (5 bases). The germline V gene encodes CDR1 SGHRS and CDR2 YFSETQ. V was cut by 7 bases and J by 3 bases, with 12 bases left in between. The CDR3 extends over 13 amino acids. CDR3 loop: CASEIEGTDTQYF. The CDR3 nucleotides read TGCGCCAGCGAGATTGAGGGAACAGATACGCAGTATTTT.

In this sample, this clonotype turned up many times. The rearrangement joins TRBV27 to TRBJ1-5; D gene unclear. The germline V gene encodes CDR1 MNHEY and CDR2 SMNVEV (reference sequence). The CDR3 covers 15 residues. V gave up 6 bases and J gave up 0 bases, with 12 bases separating them. This chain's CDR3 is CASRWSPDSNQPQHF. The DNA of the CDR3 is TGTGCCAGCAGGTGGTCTCCTGATAGCAATCAGCCCCAGCATTTT.

The chain recombines TRBV5-4 with TRBJ1-6, with D uncertain. Germline loops: CDR1 SGHNT, CDR2 YYREEE (reference sequence). CDR3 size: 14 residues. V shed 0 bases and J shed 10 bases, with 11 bases lying between them. For the CDR3, the DNA is TGTGCCAGCAGCTTGGGGTACCAAGACTCACCCCTCCACTTT. Its translation is CASSLGYQDSPLHF.

This clonotype was detected many times. This rearrangement joins TRBV29-1 to TRBJ2-2, with 7 nucleotides matching TRBD2. The CDR3 spans 13 residues. Per the germline V gene, CDR1 is SQVTM and CDR2 is ANQGSEA. V shed 4 bases, J shed 5 bases, and the junction held 4 bases outside the gene matches. The CDR3 loop reads CSVGGSVTGELFF. In nucleotides, the CDR3 is TGCAGCGTTGGCGGGAGTGTAACCGGGGAGCTGTTTTTT.

This clonotype showed up just once. The chain joins TRBV18 to TRBJ1-2; TRBD1 might be the D (5 bases). Germline V gives CDR1 KGHSH, CDR2 LQKENI. Trimming took 1 base from V and 6 from J, leaving 12 bases between them. The CDR3 is 14 residues long. Written as DNA, the CDR3 is TGTGCCAGCTCACCACTCGAGGGGCTGGATGGCTACACCTTC. It is translated as CASSPLEGLDGYTF. The full variable domain, rest sourced from reference TRBV18 and TRBJ1-2, is NAGVMQNPRHLVRRRGQEARLRCSPMKGHSHVYWYRQLPEEGLKFMVYLQKENIIDESGMPKERFSAEFPKEGPSILRIQQVVRGDSAAYFCASSPLEGLDGYTFGSGTRLTVV.

This clonotype was found many times. The V gene is TRBV2, the J gene TRBJ2-7; TRBD1 might be the D (7 bases). V was clipped by 7 bases and J by 2 bases, with 15 bases between them. Germline V gives CDR1 SNHLY, CDR2 FYNNEI. The CDR3 is 14 amino acids. As DNA, the CDR3 is TGTGCCAGCAATCAGGGGGGAACGGCCTACGAGCAGTACTTC. Protein product: CASNQGGTAYEQYF.

This clonotype was counted between two and nine times. The J gene is TRBJ2-4, the V gene TRBV11-2, with 8 nucleotides matching TRBD1. Germline values: CDR1 SGHAT, CDR2 FQNNGV. V shed 6 bases, J shed 5 bases, and the junction held 12 bases outside the gene matches. The CDR3 extends over 16 amino acids. The CDR3 region is CASSPRGRAGENIQYF. CDR3 DNA: TGTGCCAGCAGTCCCAGGGGGCGTGCTGGCGAAAACATTCAGTACTTC.

This clonotype showed up many times. The J gene is TRBJ2-1, the V gene TRBV7-3; 7 nucleotides match TRBD2. The CDR3 covers 15 residues. V lost 4 bases to trimming and J lost 4 bases; unmatched junction nucleotides: 7. CDR1 and CDR2 (germline): SGHTA, FQGTGA. As DNA, the CDR3 is TGTGCCAGCAGCTCACCGGGGGGAGGTTACAATGAGCAGTTCTTC. Protein: CASSSPGGGYNEQFF.

This clonotype was seen at least ten times. V usage is TRBV20-1 and J usage is TRBJ2-3; 9 bases match TRBD1. Trimming cost V 6 bases and J 4 bases; bases outside gene matches: 5. The CDR3 length is 13 residues. The V gene's germline CDR1 is DFQATT and CDR2 SNEGSKA (reference sequence). In DNA form, the CDR3 reads TGCAGTGCCATGGACAGGGGCCCAGATACGCAGTATTTT. Translating it yields CSAMDRGPDTQYF.

This clonotype was seen many times. This rearrangement joins TRBV11-1 to TRBJ2-1; no definite D call. This CDR3 has 17 residues. Germline V lookup: CDR1 SGHAT, CDR2 FQDESV (reference sequence). V gave up 4 bases and J gave up 3 bases, with 19 bases separating them. CDR3 nucleotides: TGTGCCAGCAGCTCACCCCTGGCGGATAGAAACTACAATGAGCAGTTCTTC. It codes for CASSSPLADRNYNEQFF.

Ten or more counts support this clonotype. CDR3 in amino acids: CASSPQGGQETQYF. The CDR3 DNA sequence: TGTGCCAGCAGTCCACAGGGCGGACAAGAGACCCAGTACTTC. The V call is TRBV27, the J call TRBJ2-5; D is possibly TRBD1 (6 bases). Germline V gene lookup returns CDR1 MNHEY and CDR2 SMNVEV (reference sequence). V was trimmed by 5 bases and J by 2 bases, leaving 12 bases between them. The CDR3 covers 14 residues.

In its sample, this clonotype was seen many times. The chain links TRBV20-1 to TRBJ1-4; D might be TRBD1 (5 bases). The CDR3 has 13 residues. Trimming took 6 bases from V and 8 from J, leaving 16 bases between them. CDR1 and CDR2 (germline): DFQATT, SNEGSKA (reference sequence). CDR3 amino acids: CSATRVVREKLFF. The CDR3 bases are TGCAGTGCCACCAGGGTAGTTCGGGAAAAACTGTTTTTT.

This clonotype was recorded at least ten times. The chain recombines TRBV20-1 with TRBJ2-2, with 12 positions matching TRBD1. V lost 0 bases and J lost 2; bases outside the gene matches: 13. Germline CDR1 reads DFQATT; CDR2 reads SNEGSKA (reference sequence). CDR3 length: 20 residues. The chain's CDR3 is CSARDWGSGQGAFNTGELFF. CDR3 nucleotides: TGCAGTGCTAGAGATTGGGGGTCGGGACAGGGGGCTTTTAACACCGGGGAGCTGTTTTTT.

There are many counts of this clonotype. The CDR3 DNA follows: TGTGCCAGCAGTGCCTGGGACGCGGGATACCAGCCCCAGCATTTT. This sequence encodes CASSAWDAGYQPQHF. The chain has TRBV6-1 and TRBJ1-5, with a possible D match to TRBD1 (5 bases). Deletions cut 4 bases from V and 7 bases from J, with 17 bases between. Per germline, CDR1 MNHNS and CDR2 SASEGT. The CDR3 consists of 15 residues.

This clonotype was seen many times. J is TRBJ1-1 and V is TRBV5-1; 7 bases align to TRBD1. The length of the CDR3 is 16 residues. Germline CDR1 is SGHRS and CDR2 is YFSETQ. Trimming took 3 bases from V and 1 from J; bases not matched to a gene: 9. The CDR3 loop reads CASSSKITGENTEAFF. The CDR3 bases are TGCGCCAGCAGCTCGAAAATAACAGGGGAGAACACTGAAGCTTTCTTT.